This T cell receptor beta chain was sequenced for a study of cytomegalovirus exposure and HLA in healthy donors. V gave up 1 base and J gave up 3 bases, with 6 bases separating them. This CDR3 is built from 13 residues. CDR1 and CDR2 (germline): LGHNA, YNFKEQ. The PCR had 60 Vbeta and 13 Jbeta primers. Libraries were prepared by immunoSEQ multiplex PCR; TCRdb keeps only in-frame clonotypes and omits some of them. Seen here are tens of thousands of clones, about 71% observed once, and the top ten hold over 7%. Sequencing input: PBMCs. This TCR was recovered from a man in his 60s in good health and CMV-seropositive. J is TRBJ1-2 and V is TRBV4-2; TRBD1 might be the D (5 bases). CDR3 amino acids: CASSQAGDYGYTF. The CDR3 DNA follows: TGTGCCAGCAGCCAAGCGGGGGACTATGGCTACACCTTC.